This TCR beta chain was found in a study of blood T cell repertoires in COVID-19. Study information: Collection of acute and convalescent COVID-19 samples took place in the United States, Italy and Spain. Sources were T cells, B-cell-depleted T cells, or PBMCs; the material itself was cDNA or gDNA.

There are 14 residues in the CDR3. V lost 0 bases to trimming and J lost 6 bases; unmatched junction nucleotides: 4. Germline loops: CDR1 SGHRS, CDR2 YFSETQ. Original processing methods: Reference gene primers were amplified, and this amplification served to estimate nucleated cell counts. Sequencing used immunoSEQ multiplex PCR; TCRdb keeps in-frame clones, though not all of them. V and J calls and clone size are those listed in that table; D and trimming were worked out from the DNA. The data show 75,000 to 90,000 clones, roughly 80% seen once. This clone was seen only once. Sequenced sample: peripheral blood. This chain links TRBV5-1 with TRBJ2-7; TRBD1 matches at 9 bases. This clonotype originated in a human donor in a cohort sampled during active COVID-19. This CDR3 reads CASSLEDRGSEQYF. The CDR3 DNA is TGCGCCAGCAGCTTGGAGGACAGGGGTAGCGAGCAGTACTTC.